These 2 T cell receptor beta chains share one sample of origin, sequenced in a study of early T cells in non-severe SARS-CoV-2 infection. TCRdb fed the 5' RACE reads into MiXCR, producing one record per CDR3 protein. Here the sample spans tens of thousands of distinct CDR3 sequences, about 12% being singletons. Sequenced sample: whole blood. The receptor source for this set is an adult who was a healthcare worker with PCR-confirmed SARS-CoV-2 infection or an uninfected control (not recorded which).

The chain combines TRBV20-1 with TRBJ2-5, with TRBD2 matching over 7 bases. This CDR3 region has 14 residues. Germline CDR1 and CDR2: DFQATT and SNEGSKA (reference sequence). Trimming at V came to 0 bases and at J to 7 bases, leaving 8 bases not matched to a gene. For the CDR3, the DNA is TGCAGTGCTAGAGATAAGAGTCGCGGGGGGACCCAGTACTTC. Residues: CSARDKSRGGTQYF.

This clonotype was counted many times. The chain carries TRBV6-5 and TRBJ2-1, with 9 bases identical to TRBD2. J lost 0 bases, V lost 2 bases, and 8 bases had no gene match. CDR1 is MNHEY, CDR2 SVGAGI, per germline. This CDR3 is 18 amino acids long. The CDR3 DNA is TGTGCCAGCAGTTACCCGACTAGCGGCAAAAGCTCCTACAATGAGCAGTTCTTC. This sequence encodes CASSYPTSGKSSYNEQFF.